The 15 T cell receptor beta chains presented below share a single source sample, sequenced in a study of blood T cell repertoires in COVID-19. The data were produced by immunoSEQ multiplex PCR, yet TCRdb's version contains in-frame clones alone and is incomplete. The data show about 160,000 clones, around 84% seen once. Sequencing input: peripheral blood. The receptors stem from an older woman with COVID-19, enrolled during active disease.

The gene calls are TRBV18 and TRBJ2-2; TRBD2 agrees at 9 bases. Germline lookup yields CDR1 KGHSH and CDR2 LQKENI. The CDR3 is made up of 18 amino acids. The ends lost 5 bases at V and 4 bases at J; junction bases unmatched: 14. The CDR3 is CASSTSSGIRTGTGELFF. For the CDR3, the DNA is TGTGCCAGCTCAACCTCTAGCGGGATCAGAACTGGCACCGGGGAGCTGTTTTTT.

V usage is TRBV20-1 and J usage is TRBJ1-1; no clear D. Germline V gene sequence: CDR1 DFQATT, CDR2 SNEGSKA (reference sequence). Deletions cut 6 bases from V and 7 bases from J, with 12 bases between. CDR3 length equals 11 residues. In nucleotides, the CDR3 is TGCAGTGCAGGTACAGTGGGTGAAGCTTTCTTT. Its protein is CSAGTVGEAFF.

In its sample, this clone was seen a few times. The V and J genes are TRBV5-1 and TRBJ1-1; D may be TRBD1 (5 bases). Germline values: CDR1 SGHRS, CDR2 YFSETQ. This CDR3 is 18 amino acids long. The germline V and J ends were trimmed by 3 bases and 2 bases, with 23 bases remaining between them. CDR3 DNA sequence: TGCGCCAGCAGCTCCGGGGGGTTCGGAGGAGGAACTAACACTGAAGCTTTCTTT. Translated, it gives CASSSGGFGGGTNTEAFF.

This sequence joins TRBV5-1 and TRBJ2-2; 7 bases fit TRBD2. After removal of 3 bases from V and 0 bases from J, the junction contained 2 bases not matched to a gene. Germline loops: CDR1 SGHRS, CDR2 YFSETQ. The CDR3 sequence is 15 residues long. CDR3 in DNA: TGCGCCAGCAGCTATGGACTAGCGAACACCGGGGAGCTGTTTTTT. Encoded protein: CASSYGLANTGELFF.

V usage is TRBV6-5 and J usage is TRBJ2-7; 7 bases fit TRBD2. The CDR3 runs 14 residues. The ends lost 7 bases at V and 0 bases at J; junction bases unmatched: 6. Germline CDR1 and CDR2: MNHEY and SVGAGI. This CDR3 is CASKASGNSYEQYF. CDR3 nucleotides: TGTGCCAGCAAAGCTAGCGGAAACTCCTACGAGCAGTACTTC.

The gene calls are TRBV5-1 and TRBJ1-5, with a weak D call TRBD1 (6 bases). The CDR3 extends over 15 amino acids. V was clipped by 3 bases and J by 3 bases, with 13 bases between them. CDR1 and CDR2 (germline): SGHRS, YFSETQ. The CDR3 here is CASSSDGQLNQPQHF. DNA for the CDR3: TGCGCCAGCAGCTCCGACGGACAGCTCAATCAGCCCCAGCATTTT.

This clone was picked up a small number of times. This chain's CDR3 is CASSPRVEAFF. CDR3 nucleotide sequence: TGTGCCAGCAGCCCCCGGGTCGAAGCTTTCTTT. This chain joins TRBV11-2 and TRBJ1-1, with D unclear. Germline CDR1 reads SGHAT; CDR2 reads FQNNGV. Deletions cut 5 bases from V and 8 bases from J, with 9 bases between. This CDR3 spans 11 amino acids.

The chain employs TRBV14 and TRBJ2-1; 8 bases are a match to TRBD1. Germline CDR1 is SGHDN and CDR2 is FVKESK. Losses at the gene ends were 7 bases for V and 4 bases for J; bases not matched to a gene: 12. This CDR3 has 16 residues. CDR3 nucleotides: TGTGCCAGCAACTCTCTACAGGGGGACATGTACAATGAGCAGTTCTTC. This encodes CASNSLQGDMYNEQFF.

This rearrangement joins TRBV6-5 to TRBJ1-6; D is uncertain. Germline assignment: CDR1 MNHEY and CDR2 SVGAGI. V was shortened by 4 bases and J by 0 bases, with 10 bases between the two germline ends. There are 16 residues in the CDR3. CDR3 sequence reads: CASSSRPSSYNSPLHF. The DNA for the CDR3 is TGTGCCAGCAGTTCCAGGCCGAGCTCCTATAATTCACCCCTCCACTTT.

V gene TRBV19 combines with J gene TRBJ2-3; D is perhaps TRBD2 (5 bases). The germline CDR1 and CDR2 sequences are LNHDA and SQIVND (reference sequence). The CDR3 spans 15 residues. Between the trimmed V and J ends, which lost 5 bases and 1 base, there was a span of 13 bases. DNA for the CDR3: TGTGCCAGTAGTGACCTAGCATACGGCACAGATACGCAGTATTTT. This gives the protein CASSDLAYGTDTQYF.

The chain carries TRBV5-6 and TRBJ2-2; 7 bases align to TRBD2. CDR1 and CDR2 from the germline V gene are SGHDT and YYEEEE. V lost 7 bases and J lost 7; bases outside the gene matches: 16. The CDR3 is made up of 16 amino acids. CDR3 in DNA: TGTGCCAGCCGGCCCTTGGGACTACAGCATGGCGGGGAGCTGTTTTTT. Amino acid sequence: CASRPLGLQHGGELFF.

There are a few counts of this clone. This chain connects TRBV10-1 to TRBJ2-4; D may be TRBD2 (6 bases). The ends were cut back, 4 bases at V and 7 bases at J, with 11 bases in the middle. CDR1 is WNHNN and CDR2 is SYGVQD in the germline V gene (reference sequence). The CDR3 has 13 residues. The CDR3 here is CASSVGGNNIQYF. CDR3 nucleotides: TGCGCCAGCAGTGTAGGAGGGAATAACATTCAGTACTTC.

In this sample, this clone turned up once. The chain has TRBV27 and TRBJ1-1; maybe TRBD1 (6 bases). The CDR3 totals 15 residues. From germline, CDR1 is MNHEY and CDR2 SMNVEV (reference sequence). Trimming removed 7 bases at V and 1 base at J, with 16 bases between. The CDR3 sequence: CASTSLGAANTEAFF. The CDR3 DNA sequence: TGTGCCAGCACCTCCTTGGGGGCCGCGAACACTGAAGCTTTCTTT.

This chain links TRBV3-1 (or the pseudogene TRBV3-2) with TRBJ2-5, with 11 bases identical to TRBD2. The germline gives CDR1 LGHDT, CDR2 YNNKEL (reference sequence). V was pared by 6 bases and J by 5 bases, with 11 bases of the junction left unmatched. The CDR3 length is 16 residues. CDR3 in amino acids: CASSLGRTSGLETQYF. The CDR3 DNA sequence: TGTGCCAGCAGTCTCGGTCGGACTAGCGGGTTGGAGACCCAGTACTTC.

The chain's CDR3 is CASSEGTKQFF. In DNA, the CDR3 is TGCGCCAGCAGTGAGGGGACAAAGCAGTTCTTC. The chain joins TRBV10-2 to TRBJ2-1; D possibly corresponds to TRBD1 (6 bases). The CDR3 length is 11 residues. V lost 2 bases and J 11 bases, leaving 7 bases between the germline ends. Germline assignment: CDR1 WSHSY and CDR2 SAAADI.